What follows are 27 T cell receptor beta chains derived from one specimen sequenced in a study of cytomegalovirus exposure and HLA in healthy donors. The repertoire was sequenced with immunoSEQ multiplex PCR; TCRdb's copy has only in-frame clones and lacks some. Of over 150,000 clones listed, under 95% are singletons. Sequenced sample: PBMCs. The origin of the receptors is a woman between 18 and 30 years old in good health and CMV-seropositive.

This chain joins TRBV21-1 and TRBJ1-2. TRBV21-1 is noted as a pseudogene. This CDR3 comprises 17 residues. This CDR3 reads CASSKREKMSSSYGYTF. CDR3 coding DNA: TGTGCCAGCAGCAAACGGGAGAAGATGTCTTCGTCTTATGGCTACACCTTC.

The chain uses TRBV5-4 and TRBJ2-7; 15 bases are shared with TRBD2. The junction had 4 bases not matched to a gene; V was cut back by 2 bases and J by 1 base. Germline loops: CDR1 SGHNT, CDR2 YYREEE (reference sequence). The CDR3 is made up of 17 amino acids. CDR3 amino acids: CASSFGLAGGPSYEQYF. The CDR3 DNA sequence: TGTGCCAGCAGCTTCGGACTAGCGGGAGGGCCTTCCTACGAGCAGTACTTC.

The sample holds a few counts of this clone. CDR3 nucleotide sequence: TGCGCCAGCAGCCAAGAGACCCCAGCTAGCGGGAGGGCCTACAATGAGCAGTTCTTC. Protein product: CASSQETPASGRAYNEQFF. This chain links TRBV4-1 with TRBJ2-1; 12 bases map to TRBD2. Trimming removed 0 bases from V and 2 bases from J; junction bases left unmatched: 8. Per germline, CDR1 MGHRA and CDR2 YSYEKL. This CDR3 region has 19 residues.

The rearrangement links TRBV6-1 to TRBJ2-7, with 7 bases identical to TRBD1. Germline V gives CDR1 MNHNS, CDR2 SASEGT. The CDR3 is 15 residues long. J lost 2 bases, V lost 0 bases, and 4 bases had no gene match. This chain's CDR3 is CASSEARTGAYEQYF. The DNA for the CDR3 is TGTGCCAGCAGTGAAGCGAGGACAGGAGCCTACGAGCAGTACTTC.

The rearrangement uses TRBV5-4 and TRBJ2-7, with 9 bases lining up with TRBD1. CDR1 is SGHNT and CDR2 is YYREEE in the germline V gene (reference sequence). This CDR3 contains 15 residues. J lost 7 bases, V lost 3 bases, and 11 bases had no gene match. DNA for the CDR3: TGTGCCAGCAGCTATGGACAGGGGCCCCTCTTAGAGCAGTACTTC. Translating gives CASSYGQGPLLEQYF.

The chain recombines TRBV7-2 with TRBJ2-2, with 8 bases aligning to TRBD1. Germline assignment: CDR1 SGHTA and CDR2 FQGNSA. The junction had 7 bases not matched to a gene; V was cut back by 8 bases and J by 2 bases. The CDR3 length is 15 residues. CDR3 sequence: CASVFDRGNTGELFF. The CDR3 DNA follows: TGTGCCAGCGTATTCGACAGGGGTAACACCGGGGAGCTGTTTTTT.

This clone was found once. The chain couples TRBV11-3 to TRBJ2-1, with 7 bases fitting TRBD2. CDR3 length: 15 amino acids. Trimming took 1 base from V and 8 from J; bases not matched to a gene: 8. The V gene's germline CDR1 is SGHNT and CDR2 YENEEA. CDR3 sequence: CASSLAPTSLHEQFF. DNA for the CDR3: TGTGCCAGCAGCTTAGCCCCGACTAGCCTGCATGAGCAGTTCTTC.

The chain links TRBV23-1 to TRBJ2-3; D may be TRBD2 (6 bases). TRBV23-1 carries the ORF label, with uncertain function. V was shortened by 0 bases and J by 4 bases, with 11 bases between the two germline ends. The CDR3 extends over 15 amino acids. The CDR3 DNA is TGCGCCAGCAGTCAATCCAAGTGGGAGGCAGATACGCAGTATTTT. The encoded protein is CASSQSKWEADTQYF.

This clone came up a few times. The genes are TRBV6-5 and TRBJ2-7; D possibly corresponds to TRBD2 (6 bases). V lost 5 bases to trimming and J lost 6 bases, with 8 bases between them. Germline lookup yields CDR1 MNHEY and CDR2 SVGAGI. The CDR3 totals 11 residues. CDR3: CASSLEGEQYF. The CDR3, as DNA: TGTGCCAGCAGTCTGGAGGGCGAGCAGTACTTC.

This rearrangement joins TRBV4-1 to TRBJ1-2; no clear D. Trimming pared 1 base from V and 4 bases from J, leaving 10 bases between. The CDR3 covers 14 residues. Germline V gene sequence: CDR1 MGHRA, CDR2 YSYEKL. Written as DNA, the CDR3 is TGCGCCAGCAGCCAAGTTTGGGAGGGCTATGGCTACACCTTC. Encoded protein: CASSQVWEGYGYTF.

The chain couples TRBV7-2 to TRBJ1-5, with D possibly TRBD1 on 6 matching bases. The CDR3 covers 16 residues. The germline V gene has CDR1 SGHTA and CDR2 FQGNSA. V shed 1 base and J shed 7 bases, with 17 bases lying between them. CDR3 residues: CASSLEPGERRQPQHF. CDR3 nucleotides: TGTGCCAGCAGCTTAGAGCCAGGGGAGAGGAGACAGCCCCAGCATTTT.

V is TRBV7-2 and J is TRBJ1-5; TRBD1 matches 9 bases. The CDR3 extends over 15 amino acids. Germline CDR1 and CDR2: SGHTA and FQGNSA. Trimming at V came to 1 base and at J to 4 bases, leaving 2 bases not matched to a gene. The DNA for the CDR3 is TGTGCCAGCAGCTTAGAGGGGACAGGGAATCAGCCCCAGCATTTT. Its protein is CASSLEGTGNQPQHF.

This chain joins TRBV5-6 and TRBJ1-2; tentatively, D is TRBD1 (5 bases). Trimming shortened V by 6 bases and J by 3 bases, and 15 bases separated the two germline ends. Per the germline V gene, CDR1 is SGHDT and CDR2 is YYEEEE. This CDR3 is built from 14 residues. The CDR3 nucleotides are TGTGCCAGCATCCAGACGGGGGTCGACTATGGCTACACCTTC. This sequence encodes CASIQTGVDYGYTF.

CDR3 region: CASSLGTGGSSGYTF. In DNA form, the CDR3 reads TGCGCCAGCAGCTTAGGGACAGGGGGCTCTTCTGGCTACACCTTC. The chain carries TRBV5-1 and TRBJ1-2; 12 bases are a match to TRBD1. Germline lookup yields CDR1 SGHRS and CDR2 YFSETQ. This CDR3 spans 15 amino acids. V lost 2 bases, J lost 7 bases, and 6 bases stayed unmatched.

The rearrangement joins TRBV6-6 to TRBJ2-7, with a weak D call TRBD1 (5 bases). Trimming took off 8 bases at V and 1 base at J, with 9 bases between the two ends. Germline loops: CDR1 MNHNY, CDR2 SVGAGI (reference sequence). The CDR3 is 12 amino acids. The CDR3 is CASSQGSYEQYF. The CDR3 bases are TGTGCCAGCTCCCAGGGATCCTACGAGCAGTACTTC.

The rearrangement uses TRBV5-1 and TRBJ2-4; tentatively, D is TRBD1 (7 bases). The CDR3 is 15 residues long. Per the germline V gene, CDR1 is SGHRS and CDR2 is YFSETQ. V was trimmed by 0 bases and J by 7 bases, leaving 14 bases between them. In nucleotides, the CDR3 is TGCGCCAGCAGCTTGGCCAGGGGGACTCTGAACATTCAGTACTTC. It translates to CASSLARGTLNIQYF.

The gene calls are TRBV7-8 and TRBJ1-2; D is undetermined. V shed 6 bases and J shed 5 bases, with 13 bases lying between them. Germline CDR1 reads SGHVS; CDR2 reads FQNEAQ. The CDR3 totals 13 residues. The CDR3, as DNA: TGTGCCAGCAGGCCATGGCCGGGTTATGGCTACACCTTC. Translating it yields CASRPWPGYGYTF.

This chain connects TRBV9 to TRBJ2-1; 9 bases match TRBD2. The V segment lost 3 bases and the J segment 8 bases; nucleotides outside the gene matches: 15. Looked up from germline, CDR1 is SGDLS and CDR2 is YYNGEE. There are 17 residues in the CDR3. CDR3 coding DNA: TGTGCCAGCAGCGCGGGACAGCTTAGCGGGAGTGGGGATGAGCAGTTCTTC. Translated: CASSAGQLSGSGDEQFF. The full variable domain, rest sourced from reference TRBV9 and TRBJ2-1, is DSGVTQTPKHLITATGQRVTLRCSPRSGDLSVYWYQQSLDQGLQFLIQYYNGEERAKGNILERFSAQQFPDLHSELNLSSLELGDSALYFCASSAGQLSGSGDEQFFGPGTRLTVL.

CDR3 amino acids: CAISENSKGGRGIPHGYTF. The DNA of the CDR3 is TGTGCCATCAGTGAGAATTCCAAAGGCGGCAGGGGGATCCCTCATGGCTACACCTTC. The chain has TRBV10-3 and TRBJ1-2; 7 nucleotides agree with TRBD1. The CDR3 is made up of 19 amino acids. Germline trimming cut 2 bases from V and 6 bases from J; bases unmatched to any gene: 21. The germline V gene has CDR1 ENHRY and CDR2 SYGVKD.

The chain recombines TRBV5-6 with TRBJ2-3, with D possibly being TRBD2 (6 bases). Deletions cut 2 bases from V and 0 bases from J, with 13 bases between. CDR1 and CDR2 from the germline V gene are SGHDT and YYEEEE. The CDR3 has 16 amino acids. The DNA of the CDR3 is TGTGCCAGCAGCTTCCCAACCGGGACTAGCACAGATACGCAGTATTTT. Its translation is CASSFPTGTSTDTQYF. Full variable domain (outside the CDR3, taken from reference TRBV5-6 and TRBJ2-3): DAGVTQSPTHLIKTRGQQVTLRCSPKSGHDTVSWYQQALGQGPQFIFQYYEEEERQRGNFPDRFSGHQFPNYSSELNVNALLLGDSALYLCASSFPTGTSTDTQYFGPGTRLTVL.

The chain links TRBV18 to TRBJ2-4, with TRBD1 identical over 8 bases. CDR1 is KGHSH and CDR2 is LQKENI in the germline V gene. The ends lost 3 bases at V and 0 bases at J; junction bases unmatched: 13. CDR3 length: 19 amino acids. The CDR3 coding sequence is TGTGCCAGCTCACCCAGCAGTGGGACAGGACAGTTAGCCAAAAACATTCAGTACTTC. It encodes CASSPSSGTGQLAKNIQYF.

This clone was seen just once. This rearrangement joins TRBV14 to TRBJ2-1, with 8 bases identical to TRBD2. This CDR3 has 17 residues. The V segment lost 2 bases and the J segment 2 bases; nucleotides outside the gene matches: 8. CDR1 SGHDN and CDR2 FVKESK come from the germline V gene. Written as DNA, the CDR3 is TGTGCCAGCAGCCAATTTGCCGGGAGGGCCGCCTACAATGAGCAGTTCTTC. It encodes CASSQFAGRAAYNEQFF.

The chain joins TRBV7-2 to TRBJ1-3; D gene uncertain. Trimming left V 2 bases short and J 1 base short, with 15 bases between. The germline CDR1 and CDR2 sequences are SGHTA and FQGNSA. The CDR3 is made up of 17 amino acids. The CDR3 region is CASSLQIPGYSGNTIYF. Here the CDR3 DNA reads TGTGCCAGCAGCTTACAGATCCCCGGGTATTCTGGAAACACCATATATTTT.

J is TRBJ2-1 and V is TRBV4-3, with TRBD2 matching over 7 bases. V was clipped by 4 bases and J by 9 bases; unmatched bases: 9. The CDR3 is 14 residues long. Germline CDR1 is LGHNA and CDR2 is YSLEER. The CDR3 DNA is TGCGCCAGCAGCCCTGGTTCGGGAGGCACTGAGCAGTTCTTC. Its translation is CASSPGSGGTEQFF.

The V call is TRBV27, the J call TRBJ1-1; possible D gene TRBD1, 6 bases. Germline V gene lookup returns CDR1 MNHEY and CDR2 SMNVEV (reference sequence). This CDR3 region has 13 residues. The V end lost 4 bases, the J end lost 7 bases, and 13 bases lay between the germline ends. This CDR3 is CASSSGGADEAFF. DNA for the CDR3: TGTGCCAGCAGTTCGGGGGGGGCGGATGAAGCTTTCTTT.

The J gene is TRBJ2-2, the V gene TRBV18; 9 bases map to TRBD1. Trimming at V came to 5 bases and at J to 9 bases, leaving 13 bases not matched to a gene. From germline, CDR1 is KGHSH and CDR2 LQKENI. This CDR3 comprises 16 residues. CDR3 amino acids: CASSSKGTGRQRELFF. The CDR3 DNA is TGTGCCAGCTCATCCAAAGGGACAGGGCGTCAACGGGAGCTGTTTTTT.

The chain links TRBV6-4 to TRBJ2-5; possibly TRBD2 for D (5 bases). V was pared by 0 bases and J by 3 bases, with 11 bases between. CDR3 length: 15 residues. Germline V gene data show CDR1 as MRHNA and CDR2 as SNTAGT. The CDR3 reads CASSDSAGGKETQYF. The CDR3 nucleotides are TGTGCCAGCAGTGACTCGGCGGGCGGTAAAGAGACCCAGTACTTC.